These T cell receptor beta chains were read from a single sample in a study of cytomegalovirus exposure and HLA in healthy donors. Only in-frame clones appear in the TCRdb table, and some are missing; sequencing was by immunoSEQ multiplex PCR. The sample comprises around 94,000 clones, around four fifths of which are singletons, and approximately 2.4% rests with the top ten. The sequenced sample was PBMCs. The receptors stem from a man aged 40-55 years in good health and CMV-seronegative. The CDR3 runs from the conserved cysteine through the conserved F or W. The order of the fields is CDR3 DNA, CDR3 protein, J gene, clone size, V gene, D gene. A D gene is named only where the DNA matches it firmly. Size values are once, few and many counts, or a class for expanded clones, and some rows have none.

cdr3_nt: TGTGCCAGCAGGGGAGCACCCACCAACGTCCTGACTTTC
cdr3_aa: CASRGAPTNVLTF
j_call: TRBJ2-6
clone_size: few
v_call: TRBV6-5
d_call: NA

cdr3_nt: TGTGCCAGTAGTACCCGCGGGAGCTCTGGGGCCAACGTCCTGACTTTC
cdr3_aa: CASSTRGSSGANVLTF
j_call: TRBJ2-6
clone_size: NA
v_call: TRBV19
d_call: TRBD2

cdr3_nt: TGTGCCAGCAATCTAGCTTTCTTT
cdr3_aa: CASNLAFF
j_call: TRBJ1-1
clone_size: NA
v_call: TRBV27
d_call: NA

cdr3_nt: TGCGCCAGCAGACCGACAGGGTATGGGGAGACCCAGTACTTC
cdr3_aa: CASRPTGYGETQYF
j_call: TRBJ2-5
clone_size: NA
v_call: TRBV5-1
d_call: TRBD1

cdr3_nt: TGCGCCAGCAGTCCTAGCGCCAACAATGAGCAGTTCTTC
cdr3_aa: CASSPSANNEQFF
j_call: TRBJ2-1
clone_size: NA
v_call: TRBV10-2
d_call: NA

cdr3_nt: TGTGCCAGCAGCTTACGGAGAGCCAATGAGCAGTTCTTC
cdr3_aa: CASSLRRANEQFF
j_call: TRBJ2-1
clone_size: NA
v_call: TRBV7-2
d_call: NA

cdr3_nt: TGTGCCAGCAGCGCACAGGCCGGGGGGGCCAACGTCCTGACTTTC
cdr3_aa: CASSAQAGGANVLTF
j_call: TRBJ2-6
clone_size: NA
v_call: TRBV9
d_call: NA

cdr3_nt: TGTGCCAGCAGCGTAGGTGGATGGCCAGGCAGGGTTGAAAAACTGTTTTTT
cdr3_aa: CASSVGGWPGRVEKLFF
j_call: TRBJ1-4
clone_size: NA
v_call: TRBV9
d_call: NA

cdr3_nt: TGTGCCAGCAGCAAAGGGAGGTGGGCGTCCTCTAAAAACATTCAGTACTTC
cdr3_aa: CASSKGRWASSKNIQYF
j_call: TRBJ2-4
clone_size: few
v_call: TRBV7-9
d_call: NA

cdr3_nt: TGTGCCTGGAGTGTAGGGGCAGGGTGGGACTATGGCTACACCTTC
cdr3_aa: CAWSVGAGWDYGYTF
j_call: TRBJ1-2
clone_size: NA
v_call: TRBV30
d_call: NA

cdr3_nt: TGCGCCAGCAGCCAATCCAGAGGGCAAGACACCATATATTTT
cdr3_aa: CASSQSRGQDTIYF
j_call: TRBJ1-3
clone_size: NA
v_call: TRBV4-1
d_call: NA